The 20 T cell receptor beta chains below all came from one sample that was sequenced in a study of cytomegalovirus exposure and HLA in healthy donors. The primer mix had 60 Vbeta and 13 Jbeta primers. Libraries were prepared by immunoSEQ multiplex PCR; TCRdb keeps only in-frame clonotypes and omits some of them. The sample lists roughly 170,000 clones; around 75% were seen once. Sequenced material: PBMCs. These receptors came from a female donor in good health and CMV-seronegative.

The chain employs TRBV7-8 and TRBJ2-7; TRBD2 matches 10 bases. The CDR3 has 15 residues. Germline V gene sequence: CDR1 SGHVS, CDR2 FQNEAQ. Trimming cost V 2 bases and J 3 bases; bases outside gene matches: 4. The CDR3, as DNA: TGTGCCAGCAGCTTACTAGCGGGAGACGTCTACGAGCAGTACTTC. Translating it yields CASSLLAGDVYEQYF. Drawing the rest from reference TRBV7-8 and TRBJ2-7, the complete variable domain is GAGVSQSPRYKVAKRGQDVALRCDPISGHVSLFWYQQALGQGPEFLTYFQNEAQLDKSGLPSDRFFAERPEGSVSTLKIQRTQQEDSAVYLCASSLLAGDVYEQYFGPGTRLTVT.

The V gene is TRBV30, the J gene TRBJ2-7; TRBD1 matches 8 bases. Germline V CDR1 and CDR2: GTSNPN, SVGIG (reference sequence). V trimming: 7 bases; J trimming: 2 bases; junction bases outside the gene matches: 10. The CDR3 length is 14 residues. CDR3 nucleotides: TGTGCCTTGGGTTGGGGGACAGGCGCCTACGAGCAGTACTTC. Amino acids: CALGWGTGAYEQYF.

This clone has a handful of counts. V gene TRBV10-3 combines with J gene TRBJ2-3; D is possibly TRBD1 (5 bases). CDR1 is ENHRY, CDR2 SYGVKD, per germline. V was clipped by 0 bases and J by 1 base, with 11 bases between them. The CDR3 runs to 16 residues. The CDR3 DNA reads TGTGCCATCAGTGAGTCGGGAATAGGGGGCACAGATACGCAGTATTTT. The encoded protein is CAISESGIGGTDTQYF.

The CDR3 bases are TGTGCCAGCAGTTTATGGGCCGGGACAGGGGCCCATGAGCAGTTCTTC. It encodes CASSLWAGTGAHEQFF. The chain recombines TRBV28 with TRBJ2-1; 10 bases are a match to TRBD1. Trimming took 0 bases from V and 8 from J; bases not matched to a gene: 7. CDR1 is MDHEN, CDR2 SYDVKM, per germline. This CDR3 has 16 residues.

This clone has just a few counts. The sample has other DNA sequences that encode this CDR3 too. V and J are TRBV27 and TRBJ1-2; 8 nucleotides agree with TRBD1. Looked up from germline, CDR1 is MNHEY and CDR2 is SMNVEV (reference sequence). The length of the CDR3 is 15 residues. J was trimmed by 1 base and V by 5 bases; bases with no gene match: 6. The CDR3 DNA follows: TGTGCCAGCAGTCCTGGGACAGGATTTAACTATGGCTACACCTTC. Residues: CASSPGTGFNYGYTF.

J is TRBJ1-2 and V is TRBV7-9; possibly TRBD1 for D (6 bases). V was clipped by 4 bases and J by 2 bases, with 8 bases between them. This CDR3 is 13 amino acids long. Germline assignment: CDR1 SEHNR and CDR2 FQNEAQ (reference sequence). The CDR3 DNA reads TGTGCCAGCAGCTCTGGACAGAACTATGGCTACACCTTC. Its translation is CASSSGQNYGYTF.

The chain is built from TRBV4-1 and TRBJ1-5; 7 bases are a match to TRBD1. This CDR3 comprises 19 residues. Looked up from germline, CDR1 is MGHRA and CDR2 is YSYEKL. The J segment lost 2 bases and the V segment lost 2 bases, leaving 15 bases of the junction unmatched. This chain's CDR3 is CASSQQAGTVGRGNQPQHF. CDR3 sequence (DNA): TGCGCCAGCAGCCAACAGGCCGGGACAGTAGGAAGAGGCAATCAGCCCCAGCATTTT.

The chain employs TRBV9 and TRBJ1-5; the D is unclear. The CDR3 consists of 17 residues. Per germline, CDR1 SGDLS and CDR2 YYNGEE. The germline V and J ends were trimmed by 5 bases and 0 bases, with 18 bases remaining between them. The CDR3 region has the DNA TGTGCCAGCAGAGAGGGTCCAGATGCCTATAGCAATCAGCCCCAGCATTTT. As protein: CASREGPDAYSNQPQHF.

The chain combines TRBV6-5 with TRBJ1-2; D uncertain. The CDR3 consists of 12 residues. Germline-derived CDR1 and CDR2 are MNHEY and SVGAGI. The V end was cut by 2 bases, the J end by 8 bases, with 9 bases between. For the CDR3, the DNA is TGTGCCAGCAGTTACGAGGGTCTCGGCTACACCTTC. Its protein product is CASSYEGLGYTF.

This rearrangement joins TRBV5-1 to TRBJ2-1; the match to TRBD2 covers 11 bases. The V and J ends lost 2 bases and 7 bases, in that order; junction bases with no gene match: 5. CDR3 length: 15 residues. Per germline, CDR1 SGHRS and CDR2 YFSETQ. For the CDR3, the DNA is TGCGCCAGCAGCTTTACTAGCGGGAGTAGAAATGAGCAGTTCTTC. This encodes CASSFTSGSRNEQFF.

V and J are TRBV7-9 and TRBJ1-6, with D unresolved. The CDR3 totals 13 residues. V gave up 3 bases and J gave up 11 bases, with 11 bases separating them. In germline, CDR1 is SEHNR, CDR2 FQNEAQ (reference sequence). The CDR3 protein is CASSFREGTPLHF. DNA of the CDR3: TGTGCCAGCAGCTTTCGCGAGGGAACACCCCTCCACTTT.

The chain recombines TRBV5-1 with TRBJ2-5; no definite D call. The CDR3 spans 13 residues. Deletions cut 0 bases from V and 5 bases from J, with 8 bases between. The germline gives CDR1 SGHRS, CDR2 YFSETQ. The CDR3 reads CASSLDPDETQYF. The DNA for the CDR3 is TGCGCCAGCAGCTTGGACCCAGATGAGACCCAGTACTTC.

V usage is TRBV15 and J usage is TRBJ2-3, with TRBD2 matching 9 bases. Germline CDR1 is LNHNV and CDR2 is YYDKDF (reference sequence). The CDR3 spans 14 residues. J gave up 2 bases and V 5 bases, and 2 bases lay outside the gene matches. The CDR3 is CATSPSGDTDTQYF. The CDR3 DNA follows: TGTGCCACCAGCCCTAGCGGGGACACAGATACGCAGTATTTT.

The CDR3 loop is CASSPGGEPTDTQYF. DNA of the CDR3: TGTGCCAGCAGTCCCGGGGGAGAACCCACAGATACGCAGTATTTT. The rearrangement joins TRBV6-6 to TRBJ2-3; possible D gene TRBD2, 6 bases. This CDR3 is built from 15 residues. Trimming took 5 bases from V and 2 from J, leaving 14 bases between them. Germline-derived CDR1 and CDR2 are MNHNY and SVGAGI (reference sequence).

The J gene is TRBJ2-3, the V gene TRBV6-4, with TRBD2 matching 8 bases. The CDR3 extends over 15 amino acids. CDR1 is MRHNA, CDR2 SNTAGT, per germline. The trim removed 0 bases at V and 1 base at J, leaving 0 bases unmatched. The CDR3 DNA is TGTGCCAGCAGTGACTCACTAGCGGGCACAGATACGCAGTATTTT. Translating it yields CASSDSLAGTDTQYF.

The rearrangement uses TRBV4-3 and TRBJ2-1; no clear D gene. This CDR3 is built from 11 residues. Germline CDR1 LGHNA, CDR2 YSLEER. The V end lost 7 bases, the J end lost 6 bases, and 7 bases lay between the germline ends. The CDR3, as DNA: TGCGCCAGCACCTACCGCAATGAGCAGTTCTTC. Translated: CASTYRNEQFF.

This clone has a single count. This chain uses TRBV27 with TRBJ1-2; D gene unclear. The CDR3 has 16 amino acids. V was trimmed by 0 bases and J by 4 bases, leaving 15 bases between them. Germline CDR1 MNHEY, CDR2 SMNVEV (reference sequence). The CDR3 loop is CASSLSKAQVPYGYTF. CDR3 in DNA: TGTGCCAGCAGTTTATCCAAGGCTCAGGTCCCCTATGGCTACACCTTC.

About this clone itself: The junction differs from germline at one of its ends, possibly a read error. The chain is built from TRBV7-7 and TRBJ2-2; D gene ambiguous. In germline, CDR1 is SSHAT, CDR2 FNYEAQ (reference sequence). The CDR3 has 13 residues. CDR3 nucleotide sequence: TGTGCTAGCAGCTTAGCTGGAGCCACTGAGCTGTTTTTT. Its protein product is CASSLAGATELFF. The complete variable domain, with remaining parts taken from reference TRBV7-7 and TRBJ2-2, reads GAGVSQSPRYKVTKRGQDVTLRCDPISSHATLYWYQQALGQGPEFLTYFNYEAQPDKSGLPSDRFSAERPEGSISTLTIQRTEQRDSAMYRCASSLAGATELFFGEGSRLTVL.

The chain recombines TRBV6-4 with TRBJ1-3, with 8 bases matching TRBD1. The germline V gene encodes CDR1 MRHNA and CDR2 SNTAGT. The ends lost 5 bases at V and 0 bases at J; junction bases unmatched: 3. This CDR3 contains 15 residues. CDR3 DNA sequence: TGTGCCAGCAGTCCCGGGACAGGCTCTGGAAACACCATATATTTT. This gives the protein CASSPGTGSGNTIYF.

The V call is TRBV6-4, the J call TRBJ2-1; 8 bases agree with TRBD2. CDR1 and CDR2 from the germline V gene are MRHNA and SNTAGT. V gave up 0 bases and J gave up 9 bases; unmatched junction bases: 10. The CDR3 has 16 amino acids. CDR3 protein: CASSDSGTRDSSEQFF. In nucleotides, the CDR3 is TGTGCCAGCAGTGACTCGGGGACTAGAGATTCTAGTGAGCAGTTCTTC.